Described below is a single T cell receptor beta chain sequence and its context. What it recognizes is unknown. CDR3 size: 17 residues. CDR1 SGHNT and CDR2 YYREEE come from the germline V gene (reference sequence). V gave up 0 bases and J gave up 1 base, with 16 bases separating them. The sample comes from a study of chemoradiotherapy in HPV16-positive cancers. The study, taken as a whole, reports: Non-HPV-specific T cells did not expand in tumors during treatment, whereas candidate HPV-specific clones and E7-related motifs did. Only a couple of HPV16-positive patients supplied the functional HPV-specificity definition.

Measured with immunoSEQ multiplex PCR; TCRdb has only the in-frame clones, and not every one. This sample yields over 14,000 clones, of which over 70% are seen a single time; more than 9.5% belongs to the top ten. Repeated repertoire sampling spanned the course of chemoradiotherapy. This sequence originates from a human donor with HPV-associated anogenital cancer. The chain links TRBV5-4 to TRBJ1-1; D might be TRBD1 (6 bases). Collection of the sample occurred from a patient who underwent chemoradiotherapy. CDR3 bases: TGTGCCAGCAGCTTGGTGGGGGGGCGAGGGGCGAACACTGAAGCTTTCTTT. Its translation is CASSLVGGRGANTEAFF.